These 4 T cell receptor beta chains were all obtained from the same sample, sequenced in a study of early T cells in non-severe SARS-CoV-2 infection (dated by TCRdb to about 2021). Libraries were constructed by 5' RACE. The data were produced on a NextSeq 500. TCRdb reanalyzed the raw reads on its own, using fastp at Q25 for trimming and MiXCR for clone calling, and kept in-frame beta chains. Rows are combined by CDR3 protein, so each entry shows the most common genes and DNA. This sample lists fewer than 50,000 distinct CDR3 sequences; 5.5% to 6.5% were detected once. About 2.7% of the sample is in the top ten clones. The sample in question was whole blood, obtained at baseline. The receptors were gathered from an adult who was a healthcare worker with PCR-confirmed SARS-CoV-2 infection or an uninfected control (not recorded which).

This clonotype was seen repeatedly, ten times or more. The CDR3, as DNA: TGCAGCGGTCGCGTCCCAGCCTCCGCCAACTCCTACAATGAGCAGTTCTTC. Amino acids: CSGRVPASANSYNEQFF. The chain joins TRBV29-1 to TRBJ2-1; D is undetermined. V lost 7 bases and J 0 bases, leaving 22 bases between the germline ends. The germline V gene has CDR1 SQVTM and CDR2 ANQGSEA. The CDR3 has 17 amino acids.

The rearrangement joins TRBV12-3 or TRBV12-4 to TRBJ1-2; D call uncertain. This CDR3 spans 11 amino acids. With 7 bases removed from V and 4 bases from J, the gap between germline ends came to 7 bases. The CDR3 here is CASTRGYGYTF. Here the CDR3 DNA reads TGTGCCAGCACCCGCGGCTATGGCTACACCTTC.

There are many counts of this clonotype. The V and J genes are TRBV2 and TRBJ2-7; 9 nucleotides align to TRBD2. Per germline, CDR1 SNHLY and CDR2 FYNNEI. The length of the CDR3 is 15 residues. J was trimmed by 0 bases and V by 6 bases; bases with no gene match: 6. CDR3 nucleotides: TGTGCCAGCAGAGAGCGGGGGGCTACCTCCTACGAGCAGTACTTC. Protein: CASRERGATSYEQYF.

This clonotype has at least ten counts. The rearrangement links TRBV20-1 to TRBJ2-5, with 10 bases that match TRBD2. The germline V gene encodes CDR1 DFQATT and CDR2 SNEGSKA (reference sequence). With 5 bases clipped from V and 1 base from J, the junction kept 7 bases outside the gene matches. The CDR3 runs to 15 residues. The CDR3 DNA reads TGCAGTGCTCCGCAACTAGCGGGGTTCCAAGAGACCCAGTACTTC. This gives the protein CSAPQLAGFQETQYF.